The entry that follows covers one T cell receptor (beta chain) sequence. Its target is not known. A read error may account for a junction end that differs from germline. Germline CDR1 is SGDLS and CDR2 is YYNGEE. This CDR3 is built from 14 residues. This record belongs to a study of blood T cells in healthy people across ages. Peripheral blood, roughly 11 milliliters per donor, was collected. Per-sample PBMC isolation yielded at least 6 million cells. A second PCR of roughly 7 to 11 cycles used a sample-barcoded 5' primer and a J-beta primer mix. Every sample gave at least 2.5 million paired-end reads containing CDR3. One entry per CDR3 protein, called by TCRdb with MiXCR from the 5' RACE reads. The table lists hundreds of thousands of distinct CDR3 sequences, approximately 60% of them singletons. Study-wide findings and caveats: Roughly linear age-related decline in beta diversity appeared, significant by age about 40.

Sequencing used blood. The V gene is TRBV9, the J gene TRBJ2-7; the D gene is possibly TRBD1 (5 bases). This receptor was obtained from a middle-aged man in good health. The DNA for the CDR3 is TGTGCCAACAGCGTAGCAACAGGACACTACGAGCAGTACTTC. Amino acids: CANSVATGHYEQYF.